One and the same sample provided the 10 T cell receptor beta chains below, sequenced in a study of OX40 agonist ivuxolimab in advanced cancers. Some clones are missing from TCRdb's copy, which holds only in-frame ones; the method was immunoSEQ multiplex PCR. The top ten clones hold around 0.57% of a sample with over 100,000 clones, 80% to 90% of them seen once. The specimen comprised CD4+ or CD8+ T cells sorted from blood, sampled in a trial of the OX40 agonist ivuxolimab. The source is an adult with an advanced solid tumor such as melanoma, head and neck, liver or kidney cancer.

This clone was counted once. This rearrangement joins TRBV4-3 to TRBJ2-2; tentatively, D is TRBD2 (7 bases). V lost 5 bases to trimming and J lost 4 bases, with 11 bases between them. The germline gives CDR1 LGHNA, CDR2 YSLEER. The CDR3 loop spans 14 amino acids. The CDR3 DNA follows: TGCGCCAGCAGCGTAGGGGGGGTCACCGGGGAGCTGTTTTTT. This codes for CASSVGGVTGELFF.

The genes are TRBV2 and TRBJ2-1; D assignment may be TRBD1 or TRBD2 (7 bases each). CDR1 and CDR2 from the germline V gene are SNHLY and FYNNEI. V was shortened by 10 bases and J by 11 bases, with 27 bases between the two germline ends. The CDR3 has 15 residues. This chain's CDR3 is CAIRPSGTVLQKQFF. CDR3 coding DNA: TGTGCCATCCGTCCAAGCGGGACAGTCCTTCAAAAGCAGTTCTTC. Supplemented by reference TRBV2 and TRBJ2-1, the full variable domain reads EPEVTQTPSHQVTQMGQEVILRCVPISNHLYFYWYRQILGQKVEFLVSFYNNEISEKSEIFDDQFSVERPDGSNFTLKIRSTKLEDSAMYFCAIRPSGTVLQKQFFGPGTRLTVL.

This chain uses TRBV19 with TRBJ1-6; possible D gene TRBD1, 5 bases. The CDR3 length is 15 residues. The germline V gene has CDR1 LNHDA and CDR2 SQIVND (reference sequence). Between the trimmed V and J ends, which lost 2 bases and 7 bases, there was a span of 12 bases. The CDR3 coding sequence is TGTGCCAGTAGTATACCGGGGGAACGAAATTCACCCCTCCACTTT. Translation: CASSIPGERNSPLHF.

This sequence joins TRBV2 and TRBJ1-5; TRBD1 might be the D (6 bases). The CDR3 has 14 residues. V was pared by 5 bases and J by 6 bases, with 14 bases between. Germline loops: CDR1 SNHLY, CDR2 FYNNEI. In DNA, the CDR3 is TGTGCCAGCAGTCCACAGGGAATGAGTCAGCCCCAGCATTTT. It codes for CASSPQGMSQPQHF.

The chain recombines TRBV7-3 with TRBJ2-5; D is possibly TRBD2 (6 bases). The CDR3 contains 15 residues. Trimming removed 5 bases from V and 1 base from J, with 14 bases in between. Germline V gene data show CDR1 as SGHTA and CDR2 as FQGTGA. The CDR3 nucleotides read TGTGCCAGCAGCCCCGTTGGAGGGGTCCAAGAGACCCAGTACTTC. As protein: CASSPVGGVQETQYF.

This rearrangement joins TRBV28 to TRBJ2-5, with 8 bases aligning to TRBD2. This CDR3 has 14 residues. In germline, CDR1 is MDHEN, CDR2 SYDVKM. Trimming at V came to 6 bases and at J to 4 bases, leaving 7 bases not matched to a gene. The CDR3 coding sequence is TGTGCCAGCAGAAACGGACTAGCTCGAGAGACCCAGTACTTC. This encodes CASRNGLARETQYF.

The chain combines TRBV19 with TRBJ1-3; D is uncertain. CDR3 length: 13 amino acids. Deletions cut 8 bases from V and 3 bases from J, with 11 bases between. The germline CDR1 and CDR2 sequences are LNHDA and SQIVND (reference sequence). In nucleotides, the CDR3 is TGTGCCAGTGCCCCCCAGGATGGAAACACCATATATTTT. It is translated as CASAPQDGNTIYF.

The chain couples TRBV5-6 to TRBJ2-2; no clear D. The V gene lost 0 bases and the J gene lost 11 bases, with 14 bases spanning the gap. CDR3 length equals 14 residues. Looked up from germline, CDR1 is SGHDT and CDR2 is YYEEEE. CDR3 sequence: CASSLGQVARELFF. CDR3 sequence (DNA): TGTGCCAGCAGCTTGGGGCAGGTAGCCCGAGAGCTGTTTTTT.

The chain links TRBV30 to TRBJ2-3; no firm D call. V lost 0 bases to trimming and J lost 0 bases, with 7 bases between them. This CDR3 comprises 14 residues. CDR1 GTSNPN and CDR2 SVGIG come from the germline V gene (reference sequence). This CDR3 reads CAWSVQVSTDTQYF. DNA for the CDR3: TGTGCCTGGAGTGTACAAGTTAGCACAGATACGCAGTATTTT.

The gene calls are TRBV5-1 and TRBJ1-3; D is undetermined. This CDR3 has 12 residues. The ends were cut back, 7 bases at V and 1 base at J, with 6 bases in the middle. Per the germline V gene, CDR1 is SGHRS and CDR2 is YFSETQ. CDR3 in amino acids: CASRGSGNTIYF. The CDR3 coding sequence is TGCGCCAGCCGGGGATCTGGAAACACCATATATTTT. The entire variable domain, with the rest obtained from reference TRBV5-1 and TRBJ1-3, is as follows: KAGVTQTPRYLIKTRGQQVTLSCSPISGHRSVSWYQQTPGQGLQFLFEYFSETQRNKGNFPGRFSGRQFSNSRSEMNVSTLELGDSALYLCASRGSGNTIYFGEGSWLTVV.